This passage covers 24 T cell receptor beta chains from one sample sequenced in a study of regulatory T cells in long-lasting Graves disease. In building TCR beta libraries, iRepertoire HTBI primers were used together with Arm-PCR of CDR3 regions. One entry per CDR3 protein results from TCRdb running MiXCR on the multiplex PCR reads. The data hold roughly 560,000 distinct CDR3 sequences, with about 15% observed a single time. The time point was: newly diagnosed GD, antithyroid drugs for less than 3 months. PBMC RNA was the source of the TCR library. This same sample was also part of a study on T cells in Graves' hyperthyroidism and ophthalmopathy.

Sequenced material: peripheral blood mononuclear cells (PBMCs), taken at new diagnosis, from a patient treated with antithyroid drugs. The origin of the receptors is a woman aged 35-60 years with Graves disease.

The rearrangement joins TRBV11-2 to TRBJ1-2; the D gene is possibly TRBD1 (5 bases). Germline V lookup: CDR1 SGHAT, CDR2 FQNNGV. V was clipped by 5 bases and J by 2 bases, with 12 bases between them. This CDR3 region has 14 residues. CDR3 residues: CASSTRQRNYGYTF. CDR3 DNA: TGTGCCAGCAGCACTAGACAGAGAAACTATGGCTACACCTTC.

The sample holds many counts of this clonotype. The genes are TRBV6-1 and TRBJ1-5; tentatively, D is TRBD1 (5 bases). V was shortened by 11 bases and J by 0 bases, with 11 bases between the two germline ends. In germline, CDR1 is MNHNS, CDR2 SASEGT. The CDR3 has 13 residues. The CDR3 region has the DNA TGTGCCGGTTCCAGGGATAGCAATCAGCCCCAGCATTTT. It encodes CAGSRDSNQPQHF.

This clonotype showed up just a few times. The chain combines TRBV6-2 or TRBV6-3 with TRBJ2-2; TRBD2 is a possible D gene (6 bases). V dropped 2 bases and J dropped 4 bases, with 14 bases sitting between them. The CDR3 runs to 16 residues. Germline V gives CDR1 MNHEY, CDR2 SVGEGT. The CDR3 DNA is TGTGCCAGCAGTTACGTCGGACTACGGTCCACCGGGGAGCTGTTTTTT. It codes for CASSYVGLRSTGELFF.

V is TRBV5-4 and J is TRBJ1-6; D gene unclear. This CDR3 contains 16 residues. The V gene's germline CDR1 is SGHNT and CDR2 YYREEE (reference sequence). The V and J ends lost 3 bases and 7 bases respectively, with 17 bases between them. The CDR3: CASSSESGAQNSPLHF. DNA for the CDR3: TGTGCCAGCAGCTCGGAGAGCGGAGCCCAAAATTCACCCCTCCACTTT.

J is TRBJ2-5 and V is TRBV6-5; no definite D call. The V gene's germline CDR1 is MNHEY and CDR2 SVGAGI. V was shortened by 0 bases and J by 5 bases, with 10 bases between the two germline ends. The CDR3 runs to 14 residues. In DNA, the CDR3 is TGTGCCAGCAGTTACTCGATTGGGTGGGAGACCCAGTACTTC. As protein: CASSYSIGWETQYF.

The rearrangement uses TRBV3-1 and TRBJ1-5; TRBD1 might be the D (6 bases). This CDR3 comprises 16 residues. V lost 0 bases to trimming and J lost 2 bases, with 11 bases between them. The germline gives CDR1 LGHDT, CDR2 YNNKEL (reference sequence). CDR3 protein: CASSQDGGAGNQPQHF. As DNA, the CDR3 is TGTGCCAGCAGCCAAGATGGGGGGGCGGGCAATCAGCCCCAGCATTTT.

There are a few counts of this clonotype. The rearrangement joins TRBV2 to TRBJ1-3, with a weak D call TRBD1 (6 bases). Trimming pared 8 bases from V and 0 bases from J, leaving 17 bases between. There are 16 residues in the CDR3. Germline V CDR1 and CDR2: SNHLY, FYNNEI. The CDR3 loop is CASAPLRGRSGNTIYF. The CDR3 bases are TGTGCCAGCGCGCCACTCAGGGGACGCTCTGGAAACACCATATATTTT.

This clonotype has only one observation. The J gene is TRBJ2-3, the V gene TRBV4-2; D call uncertain. The CDR3 has 14 amino acids. CDR1 is LGHNA and CDR2 is YNFKEQ in the germline V gene. V shed 2 bases and J shed 4 bases, with 10 bases lying between them. The DNA for the CDR3 is TGTGCCAGCAGCCAACCGAGCCGTTCAGATACGCAGTATTTT. Its protein product is CASSQPSRSDTQYF.

This clonotype was counted ten times or more. The V call is TRBV10-2, the J call TRBJ1-1, with TRBD1 identical over 10 bases. V was clipped by 0 bases and J by 10 bases; unmatched bases: 8. CDR1 WSHSY and CDR2 SAAADI come from the germline V gene. This CDR3 contains 15 residues. CDR3 residues: CASSESVTGQGRAFF. The CDR3 DNA follows: TGCGCCAGCAGTGAGTCCGTTACGGGACAGGGGAGAGCTTTCTTT.

Of note for this clonotype: Sequence at one end of the junction differs from germline and may be a read error. This chain uses TRBV20-1 with TRBJ2-5; D may be TRBD2 (6 bases). Looked up from germline, CDR1 is DFQATT and CDR2 is SNEGSKA (reference sequence). This CDR3 contains 14 residues. DNA for the CDR3: TGCGGTGCAGCGGGTATGGGGCGGGGAGAGACCCAGTACTTC. It is translated as CGAAGMGRGETQYF.

The V call is TRBV15, the J call TRBJ2-3, with TRBD1 matching over 7 bases. Germline trimming cut 4 bases from V and 9 bases from J; bases unmatched to any gene: 4. This CDR3 is built from 12 residues. Per the germline V gene, CDR1 is LNHNV and CDR2 is YYDKDF (reference sequence). In nucleotides, the CDR3 is TGTGCCACCAGCACTGACAGGGCAACGCAGTATTTT. Amino acids: CATSTDRATQYF. Combining the CDR3 with reference TRBV15 and TRBJ2-3 gives the whole variable domain DAMVIQNPRYQVTQFGKPVTLSCSQTLNHNVMYWYQQKSSQAPKLLFHYYDKDFNNEADTPDNFQSRRPNTSFCFLDIRSPGLGDTAMYLCATSTDRATQYFGPGTRLTVL.

The sample holds a few counts of this clonotype. This rearrangement joins TRBV5-1 to TRBJ2-1; 10 nucleotides agree with TRBD2. The J segment lost 8 bases and the V segment lost 0 bases, leaving 11 bases of the junction unmatched. From germline, CDR1 is SGHRS and CDR2 YFSETQ. The CDR3 has 17 amino acids. The DNA of the CDR3 is TGCGCCAGCAGCTTGGACCCAGCGGGGGGGGGTAACGATGAGCAGTTCTTC. Translated, it gives CASSLDPAGGGNDEQFF.

CDR3 amino acids: CASSLGTSTGKLFF. The CDR3 nucleotides read TGTGCCAGCAGTCTCGGGACCTCGACGGGAAAACTGTTTTTT. The rearrangement joins TRBV6-1 to TRBJ1-4; perhaps TRBD1 as D (5 bases). Looked up from germline, CDR1 is MNHNS and CDR2 is SASEGT. Deletions cut 5 bases from V and 10 bases from J, with 17 bases between. This CDR3 has 14 residues.

This clonotype was seen at least ten times. The chain links TRBV12-3 or TRBV12-4 to TRBJ1-1; D is possibly TRBD1 (5 bases). V lost 0 bases to trimming and J lost 6 bases, with 14 bases between them. The CDR3 extends over 15 amino acids. CDR3 nucleotides: TGTGCCAGCAGTTTAGCGGGACCCATCGACGCTGAAGCTTTCTTT. It specifies CASSLAGPIDAEAFF.

This chain uses TRBV7-2 with TRBJ2-2, with TRBD2 matching over 10 bases. Germline CDR1 is SGHTA and CDR2 is FQGNSA. The CDR3 covers 15 residues. V dropped 7 bases and J dropped 2; count of bases not matched to a gene: 4. The CDR3 sequence is CASTLAGGNTGELFF. In DNA form, the CDR3 reads TGTGCCAGCACATTAGCGGGGGGCAACACCGGGGAGCTGTTTTTT.

CDR3 amino acids: CSVYGTPSYGYTF. DNA for the CDR3: TGCAGCGTGTACGGGACACCCAGCTATGGCTACACCTTC. The chain employs TRBV29-1 and TRBJ1-2; a possible D gene is TRBD1 (6 bases). This CDR3 comprises 13 residues. CDR1 is SQVTM, CDR2 ANQGSEA, per germline. V gave up 6 bases and J gave up 4 bases, with 15 bases separating them.

The V and J genes are TRBV27 and TRBJ2-7; 10 bases map to TRBD1. In germline, CDR1 is MNHEY, CDR2 SMNVEV (reference sequence). The CDR3 consists of 15 residues. The V gene end was trimmed by 6 bases and the J gene end by 2 bases; junction bases not matched to a gene: 7. As DNA, the CDR3 is TGTGCCAGCAGAACTCCGGGACAGGGGACCTACGAGCAGTACTTC. Its protein product is CASRTPGQGTYEQYF.

The chain couples TRBV29-1 to TRBJ1-2; perhaps TRBD1 as D (6 bases). V was clipped by 6 bases and J by 5 bases, with 16 bases between them. This CDR3 region has 13 residues. The V gene's germline CDR1 is SQVTM and CDR2 ANQGSEA. CDR3 residues: CSVEGGSGYGYTF. The CDR3 coding sequence is TGCAGCGTGGAGGGGGGATCTGGGTATGGCTACACCTTC. The entire variable domain, with the rest obtained from reference TRBV29-1 and TRBJ1-2, is as follows: SAVISQKPSRDICQRGTSLTIQCQVDSQVTMMFWYRQQPGQSLTLIATANQGSEATYESGFVIDKFPISRPNLTFSTLTVSNMSPEDSSIYLCSVEGGSGYGYTFGSGTRLTVV.

This clonotype was recorded many times. V is TRBV15 and J is TRBJ1-1, with TRBD1 identical over 7 bases. The CDR3 has 14 residues. Trimming at V came to 1 base and at J to 3 bases, leaving 2 bases not matched to a gene. Germline V gene lookup returns CDR1 LNHNV and CDR2 YYDKDF (reference sequence). CDR3 coding DNA: TGTGCCACCAGCAGAGGCAGGGGGGACACTGAAGCTTTCTTT. It is translated as CATSRGRGDTEAFF.

This rearrangement joins TRBV9 to TRBJ1-3, with D hard to call. Trimming removed 0 bases at V and 0 bases at J, with 16 bases between. The CDR3 covers 18 residues. Germline V gene lookup returns CDR1 SGDLS and CDR2 YYNGEE. The CDR3 DNA follows: TGTGCCAGCAGCGTAGAAGGTCAGGAGTACATCTCTGGAAACACCATATATTTT. Amino acid sequence: CASSVEGQEYISGNTIYF.

This clonotype was recorded many times. The chain couples TRBV6-2 or TRBV6-3 to TRBJ1-5, with no clear D. V lost 2 bases and J lost 6, with 8 bases in between. This CDR3 is 13 amino acids long. Germline CDR1 is MNHEY and CDR2 is SVGEGT. The CDR3 reads CASSYVGVQPQHF. The CDR3 DNA reads as TGTGCCAGCAGTTACGTTGGGGTTCAGCCCCAGCATTTT.

At least ten counts were recorded for this clonotype. The rearrangement links TRBV11-2 to TRBJ2-1; the D gene is possibly TRBD1 (6 bases). This CDR3 spans 15 amino acids. Between the trimmed V and J ends, which lost 5 bases and 6 bases, there was a span of 17 bases. In germline, CDR1 is SGHAT, CDR2 FQNNGV. As DNA, the CDR3 is TGTGCCAGCAGCATGGGACAACCAGGAGGCAATGAGCAGTTCTTC. Protein sequence: CASSMGQPGGNEQFF.

The V call is TRBV29-1, the J call TRBJ2-4; the match to TRBD1 covers 8 bases. Germline V gene lookup returns CDR1 SQVTM and CDR2 ANQGSEA. CDR3 length: 15 amino acids. V lost 5 bases and J lost 1; bases outside the gene matches: 7. For the CDR3, the DNA is TGCAGCGTTTACAGGGGGGTCCCTGCCAAAAACATTCAGTACTTC. It codes for CSVYRGVPAKNIQYF.

This clonotype was counted only a few times. This chain joins TRBV24-1 and TRBJ1-3; possibly TRBD1 for D (5 bases). This CDR3 is 14 amino acids long. Germline lookup yields CDR1 KGHDR and CDR2 SFDVKD. The V end was cut by 8 bases, the J end by 8 bases, with 18 bases between. CDR3 sequence reads: CATNGKGKWDTIYF. Here the CDR3 DNA reads TGTGCCACCAATGGAAAGGGGAAGTGGGACACCATATATTTT.